A selection of T cell receptor beta chains follows, all from one sample in a study of blood T cell repertoires in COVID-19. Some clones are missing from TCRdb's copy, which holds only in-frame ones; the method was immunoSEQ multiplex PCR. This table has fewer than 200,000 clones, roughly 90% appearing once. Sequencing was done on a sample of PBMCs or T cells enriched from blood (not recorded which). The receptors here all came from a human donor with acute COVID-19. The donor label of this sample is uncertain. Both conserved end residues are part of each CDR3. D genes are given only for firm matches. The size entry is marked missing in some rows and otherwise reads once, few, many or a size class.

d_gene,abundance,j_gene,v_gene,CDR3aa,CDR3nt
-,-,TRBJ1-5,TRBV7-2,CASSLSARPQHF,TGTGCCAGCAGCTTAAGCGCTCGGCCCCAGCATTTT
TRBD1,-,TRBJ2-7,TRBV6-5,CASSSTEDRGYEQYF,TGTGCCAGCAGCTCCACGGAGGACAGGGGCTACGAGCAGTACTTC
-,-,TRBJ1-2,TRBV9,CASSANHVYSSLNYGYTF,TGTGCCAGCAGCGCGAATCATGTATACTCGTCGTTAAACTATGGCTACACCTTC
-,-,TRBJ1-5,TRBV5-8,CASSFGTHSNQPQHF,TGTGCCAGCAGCTTCGGGACACATAGCAATCAGCCCCAGCATTTT
TRBD2,-,TRBJ2-3,TRBV2,CASSGWRGGTDTQYF,TGTGCCAGCAGTGGGTGGCGGGGGGGCACAGATACGCAGTATTTT
-,-,TRBJ2-7,TRBV7-2,CASSLWGGAMYEQYF,TGTGCCAGCAGCTTATGGGGGGGGGCTATGTACGAGCAGTACTTC
TRBD2,-,TRBJ2-2,TRBV29-1,CSATKRGEAGELFF,TGCAGCGCTACAAAACGGGGGGAAGCCGGGGAGCTGTTTTTT
-,-,TRBJ1-5,TRBV5-6,CASSLGNTFSNQPQHF,TGTGCCAGCAGCTTGGGCAACACCTTTAGCAATCAGCCCCAGCATTTT
-,-,TRBJ2-7,TRBV4-3,CASSPWTGNYEQYF,TGCGCCAGCAGCCCGTGGACGGGAAACTACGAGCAGTACTTC
TRBD2,-,TRBJ2-3,TRBV24-1,CATSASGGGTDTQYF,TGTGCCACCAGTGCGTCGGGGGGGGGCACAGATACGCAGTATTTT
TRBD1,once,TRBJ1-2,TRBV6-5,CASHVRTGVAGYTF,TGTGCCAGCCATGTAAGGACAGGGGTGGCTGGCTACACCTTC
-,-,TRBJ2-5,TRBV5-4,CASSREETQYF,TGTGCCAGCAGTCGGGAGGAGACCCAGTACTTC
-,-,TRBJ1-2,TRBV30,CAWNRGAGYGYTF,TGTGCCTGGAATCGGGGTGCGGGCTATGGCTACACCTTC
TRBD1,-,TRBJ1-2,TRBV19,CASRIGGIGYTF,TGTGCCAGTAGGATAGGGGGCATTGGCTACACCTTC
-,-,TRBJ1-1,TRBV7-9,CASSFAGAQNTEAFF,TGTGCCAGCAGCTTCGCAGGGGCCCAGAACACTGAAGCTTTCTTT
TRBD1,-,TRBJ2-2,TRBV5-1,CASSLLPGQFSGELFF,TGCGCCAGCAGCCTACTACCGGGACAGTTTTCCGGGGAGCTGTTTTTT
TRBD1,-,TRBJ2-2,TRBV19,CASSLTGAVGELFF,TGTGCCAGTAGCCTGACAGGGGCGGTCGGGGAGCTGTTTTTT
TRBD1,-,TRBJ2-3,TRBV15,CATSRSGGAGDTQYF,TGTGCCACCAGCAGATCAGGGGGCGCGGGAGATACGCAGTATTTT
-,-,TRBJ1-2,TRBV7-9,CASSQGSDRRYGYTF,TGTGCCAGCAGCCAAGGTAGCGACAGGCGCTATGGCTACACCTTC
-,-,TRBJ1-5,TRBV5-1,CASSAFPAGASNQPQHF,TGCGCCAGCAGCGCTTTTCCTGCAGGGGCAAGCAATCAGCCCCAGCATTTT
-,-,TRBJ2-7,TRBV7-2,CASSPGLEQYF,TGTGCCAGCAGCCCTGGCCTGGAGCAGTACTTC
TRBD1,-,TRBJ1-2,TRBV19,CASSITGAGGYYGYTF,TGTGCCAGTAGTATAACAGGGGCAGGCGGATACTATGGCTACACCTTC
TRBD1,-,TRBJ2-1,TRBV10-3,CAIRVDRGPYNEQFF,TGTGCCATCAGGGTTGACAGGGGGCCCTACAATGAGCAGTTCTTC
-,-,TRBJ1-1,TRBV6-2/TRBV6-3,CASSPRDTMNTEAFF,TGTGCCAGCAGTCCCCGGGACACGATGAACACTGAAGCTTTCTTT
TRBD1,-,TRBJ1-1,TRBV2,CASSWDRGPNTEAFF,TGTGCCAGCAGTTGGGACAGGGGACCGAACACTGAAGCTTTCTTT
-,once,TRBJ2-3,TRBV7-6,CASSFLRTDTQYF,TGTGCCAGCAGCTTCCTCCGCACAGATACGCAGTATTTT
TRBD1,few,TRBJ2-2,TRBV19,CASSIGQGAAGELFF,TGTGCCAGTAGTATTGGGCAGGGGGCGGCCGGGGAGCTGTTTTTT
TRBD2,-,TRBJ2-7,TRBV5-1,CASSFFPTGLATYEQYF,TGCGCCAGCAGCTTTTTCCCAACCGGACTAGCGACGTACGAGCAGTACTTC
-,once,TRBJ2-5,TRBV7-8,CASSSWALKETQYF,TGTGCCAGCAGCTCATGGGCACTGAAAGAGACCCAGTACTTC
TRBD1,once,TRBJ2-7,TRBV7-2,CASSLGGGHYEQYF,TGTGCCAGCAGCTTAGGAGGGGGCCATTACGAGCAGTACTTC
-,-,TRBJ1-1,TRBV2,CASSDREGGTEAFF,TGTGCCAGCAGTGATAGGGAGGGAGGCACTGAAGCTTTCTTT
TRBD1,-,TRBJ1-3,TRBV24-1,CATRGTGDNTIYF,TGTGCCACCAGGGGGACAGGGGACAACACCATATATTTT
-,-,TRBJ2-7,TRBV11-2,CASSRAYEQYF,TGTGCCAGCAGCCGGGCCTACGAGCAGTACTTC
-,-,TRBJ1-3,TRBV30,CAWRRPGNTIYF,TGTGCCTGGAGGAGGCCAGGAAACACCATATATTTT
-,-,TRBJ2-2,TRBV18,CASSLTGTGELFF,TGTGCCAGCTCACTCACAGGGACCGGGGAGCTGTTTTTT
-,once,TRBJ2-5,TRBV21-1,CASPDGMRETQYF,TGTGCCAGCCCAGACGGAATGCGGGAGACCCAGTACTTC
-,-,TRBJ2-1,TRBV5-4,CASSRDFDNEQFF,TGTGCCAGCAGCAGGGACTTCGACAATGAGCAGTTCTTC
TRBD1,-,TRBJ2-2,TRBV4-2,CASSHPQGGENTGELFF,TGTGCCAGCAGCCATCCCCAAGGGGGCGAGAACACCGGGGAGCTGTTTTTT
-,-,TRBJ1-2,TRBV3-1/TRBV3-2,CASSLALGVGGYTF,TGTGCCAGCAGCCTAGCACTTGGAGTAGGTGGCTACACCTTC
TRBD1,-,TRBJ1-2,TRBV6-1,CASSEATGEGYGYTF,TGTGCCAGCAGTGAAGCGACAGGGGAGGGCTATGGCTACACCTTC
TRBD2,-,TRBJ2-1,TRBV4-3,CASSQDYTSGVGDEQFF,TGCGCCAGCAGCCAAGATTATACTAGCGGGGTGGGAGATGAGCAGTTCTTC
-,-,TRBJ1-1,TRBV5-6,CASSLPGVDTEAFF,TGTGCCAGCAGCTTGCCAGGGGTGGACACTGAAGCTTTCTTT
TRBD2,-,TRBJ2-2,TRBV19,CASRLAVNTGELFF,TGTGCCAGTAGGCTAGCGGTGAACACCGGGGAGCTGTTTTTT
-,once,TRBJ2-2,TRBV2,CASSTKLSTTGELFF,TGTGCCAGCAGTACCAAGCTTTCCACCACCGGGGAGCTGTTTTTT
-,-,TRBJ1-1,TRBV19,CASSISPTVMNTEAFF,TGTGCCAGTAGTATCAGTCCGACAGTCATGAACACTGAAGCTTTCTTT
TRBD1,-,TRBJ1-4,TRBV7-6,CASSPGQGGEKLFF,TGTGCCAGCAGCCCCGGACAGGGCGGTGAAAAACTGTTTTTT
-,-,TRBJ1-5,TRBV29-1,CSPLDKKYQPQHF,TGCAGCCCGCTGGACAAGAAGTATCAGCCCCAGCATTTT
TRBD2,once,TRBJ2-2,TRBV30,CAWKGLVNTGELFF,TGTGCCTGGAAGGGACTAGTGAACACCGGGGAGCTGTTTTTT
-,-,TRBJ1-3,TRBV7-8,CASSIIRRSATGNTIYF,TGTGCCAGCAGTATTATAAGGAGGTCGGCGACAGGAAACACCATATATTTT
-,-,TRBJ1-5,TRBV28,CASSLGGPQHF,TGTGCCAGCAGTTTGGGGGGGCCCCAGCATTTT
TRBD1,-,TRBJ2-6,TRBV30,CAWSQNVQGALGANVLTF,TGTGCCTGGAGCCAAAACGTACAGGGGGCACTCGGGGCCAACGTCCTGACTTTC
TRBD1,-,TRBJ2-1,TRBV30,CAWRGTGGFSEQFF,TGTGCCTGGAGGGGGACAGGGGGCTTCAGTGAGCAGTTCTTC
TRBD2,-,TRBJ2-3,TRBV5-1,CASSLDPAGLADTQYF,TGCGCCAGCAGCTTGGACCCAGCGGGGCTCGCAGATACGCAGTATTTT
-,-,TRBJ1-4,TRBV9,CASSARPGANEKLFF,TGTGCCAGCAGCGCACGCCCAGGGGCTAATGAAAAACTGTTTTTT
-,-,TRBJ1-4,TRBV19,CASSISGDDNEKLFF,TGTGCCAGTAGTATATCCGGAGATGATAATGAAAAACTGTTTTTT
-,-,TRBJ1-2,TRBV23-1,CASSQGSHGYTF,TGCGCCAGCAGTCAGGGGAGCCATGGCTACACCTTC
TRBD1,-,TRBJ2-2,TRBV24-1,CATSDGTGLGTGELFF,TGTGCCACCAGTGACGGGACAGGGTTGGGCACCGGGGAGCTGTTTTTT
-,-,TRBJ2-6,TRBV13,CASSPGIGPGANVLTF,TGTGCCAGCAGCCCGGGAATAGGGCCTGGGGCCAACGTCCTGACTTTC